Below, 26 T cell receptor beta chains from the same sample are listed, as sequenced in a study of low-dose radiotherapy and immunotherapy resistance in tumors. Time point indicated: before trial treatment. Alpha- and beta-chain coverage of first-strand cDNA came from TRAV- and TRBV-specific primers. Amplification of TCRs used a constant-region primer and V-primer adapter for roughly 22 PCR cycles. MiXCR was run by TCRdb on the reads, yielding one entry per CDR3 protein. The data contain some 85,000 distinct CDR3 sequences, approximately 17% of them singletons. The sequencing here drew on PBMCs, taken before treatment. These receptors originate from a male donor with prostate cancer.

Ten or more counts support this clonotype. The chain recombines TRBV23-1 with TRBJ1-5; D possibly corresponds to TRBD1 (5 bases). TRBV23-1 is an open reading frame, and its role is uncertain. The CDR3 is 18 residues long. The V gene lost 0 bases and the J gene lost 5 bases, with 20 bases spanning the gap. The CDR3 loop reads CASSQSPFGASHDQPQHF. CDR3 sequence (DNA): TGCGCCAGCAGTCAATCGCCCTTTGGGGCCAGCCATGATCAGCCCCAGCATTTT.

Ten or more counts support this clonotype. The rearrangement joins TRBV20-1 to TRBJ1-2; possibly TRBD1 for D (6 bases). The CDR3 contains 13 residues. The V end was cut by 6 bases, the J end by 2 bases, with 13 bases between. Germline-derived CDR1 and CDR2 are DFQATT and SNEGSKA (reference sequence). CDR3 region: CSAPGGSNYGYTF. The CDR3 DNA is TGCAGTGCCCCCGGGGGCAGCAACTATGGCTACACCTTC.

This clonotype was recorded at least ten times. The rearrangement links TRBV7-8 to TRBJ2-5, with D tentatively TRBD2 (5 bases). The CDR3 loop spans 18 amino acids. Germline-derived CDR1 and CDR2 are SGHVS and FQNEAQ. Trimming removed 0 bases at V and 1 base at J, with 18 bases between. CDR3 coding DNA: TGTGCCAGCAGCTTAGCGACGGGTGGAGGCGTTTCCCAAGAGACCCAGTACTTC. Translated, it gives CASSLATGGGVSQETQYF.

This clonotype was seen repeatedly, ten times or more. This CDR3 reads CASSPIGLAGATQYF. The CDR3, as DNA: TGTGCCAGCAGCCCGATCGGACTAGCGGGAGCTACCCAGTACTTC. The chain combines TRBV6-5 with TRBJ2-5; 13 bases match TRBD2. V shed 6 bases and J 8 bases; nucleotides not matched to a gene: 9. Germline V gene data show CDR1 as MNHEY and CDR2 as SVGAGI. The CDR3 sequence is 15 residues long.

This clonotype was counted many times. The rearrangement uses TRBV7-2 and TRBJ2-2; 11 nucleotides agree with TRBD2. Germline V CDR1 and CDR2: SGHTA, FQGNSA. CDR3 length: 18 residues. With V trimmed by 2 bases and J by 7 bases, 12 bases remained unmatched. In DNA form, the CDR3 reads TGTGCCAGCAGCTTATACGTGCTAGCGGGGGGATCATACGGGGAGCTGTTTTTT. Translating gives CASSLYVLAGGSYGELFF.

The J gene is TRBJ2-5, the V gene TRBV6-5; D gene ambiguous. From germline, CDR1 is MNHEY and CDR2 SVGAGI. Trimming took 8 bases from V and 4 from J, leaving 8 bases between them. This CDR3 has 11 residues. This CDR3 reads CASRHLETQYF. The CDR3 nucleotides are TGTGCCAGCCGACACTTAGAGACCCAGTACTTC.

This clonotype was seen repeatedly, ten times or more. The chain combines TRBV12-3 or TRBV12-4 with TRBJ1-2; the D gene is possibly TRBD1 (6 bases). V was clipped by 3 bases and J by 3 bases, with 14 bases between them. The CDR3 is 15 residues long. DNA of the CDR3: TGTGCCAGCAGTTTGGGGGGCGTACCTGACTATGGCTACACCTTC. Protein sequence: CASSLGGVPDYGYTF.

A note on this clonotype: This likely came from a read error, as a far larger clone is one base away. CDR3 protein: CASSLSSSEQFF. CDR3 bases: TGTGCCAGCAGTCTTTCCTCGAGTGAGCAGTTCTTC. The chain has TRBV6-1 and TRBJ2-1; no firm D call. Deletions cut 5 bases from V and 9 bases from J, with 11 bases between. The CDR3 is made up of 12 amino acids. Germline values: CDR1 MNHNS, CDR2 SASEGT.

At least ten counts were recorded for this clonotype. The rearrangement uses TRBV5-5 and TRBJ2-1; D possibly uses TRBD1 or TRBD2 (5 bases each). Germline-derived CDR1 and CDR2 are SGHKS and YYEKEE (reference sequence). The CDR3 has 15 amino acids. Trimming pared 2 bases from V and 5 bases from J, leaving 14 bases between. The CDR3 DNA follows: TGTGCCAGCAGCTTAACCGGGACGACAAACAATGAGCAGTTCTTC. Translation gives CASSLTGTTNNEQFF. The variable domain in full, completed from reference TRBV5-5 and TRBJ2-1, reads DAGVTQSPTHLIKTRGQQVTLRCSPISGHKSVSWYQQVLGQGPQFIFQYYEKEERGRGNFPDRFSARQFPNYSSELNVNALLLGDSALYLCASSLTGTTNNEQFFGPGTRLTVL.

Many counts were recorded for this clonotype. V and J are TRBV20-1 and TRBJ2-5, with D tentatively TRBD1 (5 bases). Germline loops: CDR1 DFQATT, CDR2 SNEGSKA (reference sequence). V lost 6 bases, J lost 5 bases, and 16 bases lay in between. The CDR3 is 13 residues long. CDR3: CSALYQGRETQYF. The CDR3 bases are TGCAGTGCCTTATATCAGGGTCGGGAGACCCAGTACTTC.

This clonotype has ten or more counts. The genes are TRBV10-3 and TRBJ2-7; 11 bases map to TRBD2. The CDR3 is 17 residues long. V lost 4 bases, J lost 0 bases, and 8 bases stayed unmatched. From germline, CDR1 is ENHRY and CDR2 SYGVKD. The CDR3 region is CAISGASGGLPSYEQYF. CDR3 DNA: TGTGCCATCAGTGGGGCTAGCGGGGGGCTGCCCTCCTACGAGCAGTACTTC.

Many counts were recorded for this clonotype. The rearrangement links TRBV7-9 to TRBJ2-3; 10 nucleotides match TRBD2. J was trimmed by 11 bases and V by 5 bases; bases with no gene match: 4. This CDR3 has 12 amino acids. Germline V lookup: CDR1 SEHNR, CDR2 FQNEAQ (reference sequence). The CDR3 DNA is TGTGCCAGCAGCCGTGGACTAGCGGAGCAGTATTTT. Its translation: CASSRGLAEQYF.

The chain couples TRBV19 to TRBJ2-2; D not resolved. In germline, CDR1 is LNHDA, CDR2 SQIVND (reference sequence). CDR3 length: 18 amino acids. V lost 1 base and J 2 bases, leaving 17 bases between the germline ends. CDR3 DNA: TGTGCCAGTAGTATAGGATCGCGTGTGCGTCTCAACACCGGGGAGCTGTTTTTT. As protein: CASSIGSRVRLNTGELFF.

This clonotype has ten or more counts. The V call is TRBV18, the J call TRBJ2-6; no firm D call. Trimming took 3 bases from V and 0 from J, leaving 9 bases between them. Looked up from germline, CDR1 is KGHSH and CDR2 is LQKENI. The CDR3 length is 16 residues. CDR3 sequence: CASSPSRSSGANVLTF. The CDR3 DNA follows: TGTGCCAGCTCACCGTCCCGGAGCTCTGGGGCCAACGTCCTGACTTTC.

This clonotype was observed at least ten times. The V call is TRBV7-9, the J call TRBJ1-2; D remains ambiguous. Germline V gene lookup returns CDR1 SEHNR and CDR2 FQNEAQ (reference sequence). This CDR3 has 16 amino acids. V lost 5 bases, J lost 0 bases, and 16 bases lay in between. The CDR3 nucleotides are TGTGCCAGCAGCCGGGGTTCAGAGATCACTAACTATGGCTACACCTTC. Protein: CASSRGSEITNYGYTF.

In this sample, this clonotype turned up many times. Written as DNA, the CDR3 is TGTGCCAGCAGCTTTAACAGGGTTGGCTACACCTTC. Amino acid sequence: CASSFNRVGYTF. This rearrangement joins TRBV7-2 to TRBJ1-2; the D gene is possibly TRBD1 (6 bases). Germline CDR1 and CDR2: SGHTA and FQGNSA. The V and J ends lost 3 bases and 7 bases respectively, with 9 bases between them. The CDR3 spans 12 residues.

Many counts were recorded for this clonotype. The chain employs TRBV5-5 and TRBJ1-2; D remains unclear. The CDR3 covers 16 residues. CDR1 SGHKS and CDR2 YYEKEE come from the germline V gene (reference sequence). The ends were cut back, 5 bases at V and 10 bases at J, with 27 bases in the middle. CDR3 protein: CASRPGLPNYGFDYTF. The CDR3 bases are TGTGCCAGCAGGCCGGGATTGCCGAACTATGGCTTTGACTACACCTTC. Complete variable domain (other parts from reference TRBV5-5 and TRBJ1-2): DAGVTQSPTHLIKTRGQQVTLRCSPISGHKSVSWYQQVLGQGPQFIFQYYEKEERGRGNFPDRFSARQFPNYSSELNVNALLLGDSALYLCASRPGLPNYGFDYTFGSGTRLTVV.

There are many counts of this clonotype. The chain employs TRBV4-2 and TRBJ2-5, with 7 bases lining up with TRBD2. The CDR3 sequence is 15 residues long. After removal of 3 bases from V and 0 bases from J, the junction contained 4 bases not matched to a gene. In germline, CDR1 is LGHNA, CDR2 YNFKEQ. CDR3 nucleotide sequence: TGTGCCAGCAGCCAGGCGGGGGTAAACCAAGAGACCCAGTACTTC. Residues: CASSQAGVNQETQYF.

This clonotype has ten or more counts. The J gene is TRBJ2-1, the V gene TRBV7-2; 10 positions agree with TRBD2. CDR3 length equals 15 residues. Germline CDR1 and CDR2: SGHTA and FQGNSA. With 7 bases clipped from V and 8 bases from J, the junction kept 11 bases outside the gene matches. Here the CDR3 reads CASTLPLAGGYEQFF. The CDR3 DNA reads as TGTGCCAGCACCCTCCCATTAGCGGGGGGCTATGAGCAGTTCTTC.

This clonotype was seen many times. The chain couples TRBV30 to TRBJ1-3, with a possible D match to TRBD1 (5 bases). Trimming took off 2 bases at V and 1 base at J, with 9 bases between the two ends. The CDR3 sequence is 14 residues long. Germline CDR1 is GTSNPN and CDR2 is SVGIG (reference sequence). The CDR3 sequence: CAWSRGLSGNTIYF. The CDR3, as DNA: TGTGCCTGGAGTAGGGGTTTGTCTGGAAACACCATATATTTT.

In this sample, this clonotype is medium-sized. This chain connects TRBV7-8 to TRBJ2-6; D is ambiguous. The CDR3 extends over 17 amino acids. CDR1 is SGHVS and CDR2 is FQNEAQ in the germline V gene. Trimming took off 2 bases at V and 0 bases at J, with 11 bases between the two ends. In DNA, the CDR3 is TGTGCCAGCAGCTTACGGCAGGCGTTCTCTGGGGCCAACGTCCTGACTTTC. Protein: CASSLRQAFSGANVLTF.

To note about this clonotype: It is likely a read error: a sequence one base away is far more abundant. This chain joins TRBV11-2 and TRBJ2-3; D remains ambiguous. Per germline, CDR1 SGHAT and CDR2 FQNNGV. The CDR3 length is 12 residues. Trimming removed 7 bases from V and 4 bases from J, with 9 bases in between. The CDR3 loop is CASNLGADTQYF. The CDR3, as DNA: TGTGCCAGCAACCTAGGCGCAGATACGCAGTATTTT.

This clonotype occurred many times. The chain is built from TRBV10-3 and TRBJ1-1, with 9 bases fitting TRBD1. V shed 0 bases and J 8 bases; nucleotides not matched to a gene: 4. CDR3 length equals 14 residues. Germline-derived CDR1 and CDR2 are ENHRY and SYGVKD. The CDR3 region has the DNA TGTGCCATCAGTGAGTCGATTGGGACAGGGGAAGCTTTCTTT. Translated, it gives CAISESIGTGEAFF.

This clonotype was seen many times. The chain recombines TRBV4-2 with TRBJ2-2, with D hard to call. The ends were cut back, 0 bases at V and 5 bases at J, with 7 bases in the middle. The CDR3 extends over 14 amino acids. Germline lookup yields CDR1 LGHNA and CDR2 YNFKEQ. The DNA of the CDR3 is TGTGCCAGCAGCCAAGATAGCAGAACCGGGGAGCTGTTTTTT. Translating it yields CASSQDSRTGELFF.

This clonotype was seen at least ten times. CDR3 DNA sequence: TGTGCCAGCCCCGGGACAGACAATTCCTACGAGCAGTACTTC. It translates to CASPGTDNSYEQYF. This chain links TRBV5-4 with TRBJ2-7; 7 bases align to TRBD1. The ends lost 7 bases at V and 1 base at J; junction bases unmatched: 8. From germline, CDR1 is SGHNT and CDR2 YYREEE (reference sequence). This CDR3 has 14 amino acids.

This clonotype was detected ten times or more. The chain recombines TRBV12-3 or TRBV12-4 with TRBJ1-4; a possible D gene is TRBD1 (5 bases). This CDR3 spans 14 amino acids. Trimming removed 3 bases from V and 3 bases from J, with 8 bases in between. CDR3 in amino acids: CASSLRGANEKLFF. The CDR3 DNA is TGTGCCAGCAGTTTGCGGGGGGCTAATGAAAAACTGTTTTTT.